The sequence of this T cell receptor (beta chain) was determined in a study of OX40 agonist ivuxolimab in advanced cancers. Study-level information: Therapy given before enrollment (anti-PD-1, anti-PD-L1 or anti-CTLA-4) was allowed, and approximately 40% had some.

The CDR3 covers 13 residues. V was clipped by 7 bases and J by 1 base, with 10 bases between them. In germline, CDR1 is MNHNY, CDR2 SVGAGI (reference sequence). Profiled with immunoSEQ multiplex PCR; TCRdb holds only in-frame clones, not every one. This sample has nearly 60,000 clones, with over 70% found just once. This chain joins TRBV6-6 and TRBJ1-2; D not resolved. The sequence derives from an adult with an advanced solid tumor such as melanoma, head and neck, liver or kidney cancer. Specimen: CD4+ or CD8+ T cells sorted from blood, collected in a trial of the OX40 agonist ivuxolimab. The CDR3 DNA reads TGTGCCAGCATTGGTGGGATTAACTATGGCTACACCTTC. Translated: CASIGGINYGYTF.